This TCR beta chain appears in the sequencing data of a study of regulatory T cells in long-lasting Graves disease (dated by TCRdb to 2020 to 2023). In the study overall: Persistent Graves' disease was defined as persistently positive TSH receptor autoantibodies together with antithyroid drug treatment for over 5 years. This study used TCR sequencing and RNA sequencing of peripheral blood to compare persistent Graves' disease patients against newly diagnosed Graves' disease patients. The study was conducted in China and was registered as a clinical trial. A total of roughly 35 samples underwent TCR sequencing: around 13 from persistent and roughly 20 from newly diagnosed Graves' disease patients. Antithyroid drugs had been taken for about 10.3 years on average by persistent Graves' disease patients in the clinical cohort. The research as a whole found: Compared with newly diagnosed patients, patients with persistent Graves' disease had lower TCR Shannon entropy and fewer highly expanded clones, which suggests clonal expansion. Peripheral blood alone was examined, since thyroid tissue, which constituted the primary lesion, could not be accessed. Sequencing and analysis were restricted to the TCR beta chain. The authors acknowledged the small sample size as a limitation that may reduce accuracy. A larger number of public clonotypes was shared among persistent patients (about 2,700) than among newly diagnosed patients (more than 850). Preferential use of TRBV28, TRBJ1-2 and TRBJ2-5 was observed in persistent disease, whereas TRBV20-1 and TRBJ2-1 were favored in newly diagnosed disease.

Details on this clonotype: What antigen it recognizes has not been identified. The sample holds no much larger clone one base away, and base qualities are not on file.

Trimmed from V: 3 bases; trimmed from J: 8 bases; junction bases lacking a gene match: 12. The CDR3 measures 15 amino acids from cysteine to phenylalanine. CDR3 DNA is the only sequence kept; it has 45 bases, read in frame from the first base. From a lookup of the germline V gene, CDR1 and CDR2 are SGHTS and YDEGEE. The sample's time point label, in plain terms: persistent/refractory GD, antithyroid drugs over 5 years with positive TRAb. For both TCR sequencing and RNA sequencing, RNA was extracted from PBMCs in TRIzol. Graves' disease was diagnosed according to American Thyroid Association guidelines. Recruitment of patients was carried out at an endocrinology department in Xi'an, China. From each patient, 7.5 to 9.5 milliliters of peripheral blood was collected into an EDTA anticoagulant tube. Ficoll Paque Plus density gradient separation was used to isolate PBMCs, and no additional T cell sorting was done. An Agilent 2100 Bioanalyzer and agarose gel were used to check RNA quality, while a NanoDrop 2000 measured RNA concentration.

To prepare the library, multiplex PCR was applied. The sequencer listed for this sample is Illumina HiSeq 4000. iRepertoire HTBI primers and Arm-PCR amplification of CDR3 regions were used to construct TCR beta libraries. Before sequencing, the PCR products underwent gel purification. As for how the authors treated the data: A total of 62 TRBV and approximately 15 TRBJ segments were identified across samples and were used for gene usage analysis of CDR3 amino acid clonotypes. COPE and FqMerger were used to merge filtered high-quality paired reads into contigs. BLAST was used to align contigs to the IMGT TRBV, TRBD and TRBJ reference genes, and CDR3 was defined following IMGT. Any clonotype with a frequency above 0.1% was classified as a highly expanded clone. Shannon entropy served as the measure of repertoire diversity, while the Gini coefficient captured V-J evenness. A clonotype was considered public if more than one individual shared it. TCRdb trimmed public reads at Q25 via fastp, called clones via MiXCR and kept in-frame beta chains. When rows share a CDR3 protein, they turn into one entry using the most common DNA and genes. What appears here as the V and J calls and clone size reflects TCRdb's work, not the paper's. This sample is represented by a few hundred thousand distinct CDR3 sequences; about 20% of them were singletons. The biggest ten clones account for under 15% of the sample.

The chain links TRBV5-8 with TRBJ1-2, with 8 bases matching TRBD1. This material consisted of peripheral blood mononuclear cells (PBMCs), taken when the disease was refractory, from a patient treated with antithyroid drugs. This TCR was sampled from a female donor with Graves disease. CDR3 region: CASSSQTGARKGYTF. The nucleotides read TGTGCCAGCAGCTCCCAGACAGGGGCGAGGAAGGGCTACACCTTC.